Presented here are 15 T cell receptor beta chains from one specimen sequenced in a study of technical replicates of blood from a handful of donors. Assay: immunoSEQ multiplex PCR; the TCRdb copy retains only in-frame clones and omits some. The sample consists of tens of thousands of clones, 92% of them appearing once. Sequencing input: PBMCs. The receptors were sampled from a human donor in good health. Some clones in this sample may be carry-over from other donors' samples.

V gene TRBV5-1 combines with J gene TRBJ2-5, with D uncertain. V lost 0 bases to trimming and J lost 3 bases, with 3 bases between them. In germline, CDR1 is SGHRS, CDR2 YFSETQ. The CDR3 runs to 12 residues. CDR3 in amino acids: CASSLAEETQYF. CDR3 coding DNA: TGCGCCAGCAGCTTGGCCGAAGAGACCCAGTACTTC. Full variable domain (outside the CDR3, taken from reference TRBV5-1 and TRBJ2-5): KAGVTQTPRYLIKTRGQQVTLSCSPISGHRSVSWYQQTPGQGLQFLFEYFSETQRNKGNFPGRFSGRQFSNSRSEMNVSTLELGDSALYLCASSLAEETQYFGPGTRLLVL.

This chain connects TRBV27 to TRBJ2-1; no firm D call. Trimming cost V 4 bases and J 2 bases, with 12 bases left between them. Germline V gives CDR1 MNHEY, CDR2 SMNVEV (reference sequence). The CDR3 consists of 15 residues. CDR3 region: CASSSRWSPYNEQFF. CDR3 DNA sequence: TGTGCCAGCAGTTCGCGGTGGTCTCCCTACAATGAGCAGTTCTTC.

CDR3 sequence reads: CASAGDTNTGELFF. The CDR3 nucleotides are TGTGCCAGCGCCGGGGACACGAACACCGGGGAGCTGTTTTTT. The J gene is TRBJ2-2, the V gene TRBV5-6, with a possible D match to TRBD1 (6 bases). The germline CDR1 and CDR2 sequences are SGHDT and YYEEEE. With 7 bases removed from V and 0 bases from J, the gap between germline ends came to 10 bases. This CDR3 comprises 14 residues. The whole variable domain, remainder taken from reference TRBV5-6 and TRBJ2-2, is DAGVTQSPTHLIKTRGQQVTLRCSPKSGHDTVSWYQQALGQGPQFIFQYYEEEERQRGNFPDRFSGHQFPNYSSELNVNALLLGDSALYLCASAGDTNTGELFFGEGSRLTVL.

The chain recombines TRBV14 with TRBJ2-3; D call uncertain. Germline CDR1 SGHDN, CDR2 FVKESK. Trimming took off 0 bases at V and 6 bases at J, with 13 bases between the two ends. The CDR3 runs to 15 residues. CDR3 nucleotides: TGTGCCAGCAGCCAAGATGGCTACTATGGGGATACGCAGTATTTT. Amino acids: CASSQDGYYGDTQYF.

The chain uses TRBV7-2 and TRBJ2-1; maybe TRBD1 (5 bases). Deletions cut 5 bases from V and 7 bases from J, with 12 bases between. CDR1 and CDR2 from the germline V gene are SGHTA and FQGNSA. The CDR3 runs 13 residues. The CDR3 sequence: CASSIYQGNEQFF. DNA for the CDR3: TGTGCCAGCAGCATATATCAGGGAAATGAGCAGTTCTTC. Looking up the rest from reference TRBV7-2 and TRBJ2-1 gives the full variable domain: GAGVSQSPSNKVTEKGKDVELRCDPISGHTALYWYRQSLGQGLEFLIYFQGNSAPDKSGLPSDRFSAERTGGSVSTLTIQRTQQEDSAVYLCASSIYQGNEQFFGPGTRLTVL.

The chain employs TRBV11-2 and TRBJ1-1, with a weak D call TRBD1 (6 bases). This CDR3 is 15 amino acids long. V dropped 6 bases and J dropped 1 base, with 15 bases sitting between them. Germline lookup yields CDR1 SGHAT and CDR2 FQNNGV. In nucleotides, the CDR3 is TGTGCCAGCAGTACCAGTTGGGACACGAACACTGAAGCTTTCTTT. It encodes CASSTSWDTNTEAFF.

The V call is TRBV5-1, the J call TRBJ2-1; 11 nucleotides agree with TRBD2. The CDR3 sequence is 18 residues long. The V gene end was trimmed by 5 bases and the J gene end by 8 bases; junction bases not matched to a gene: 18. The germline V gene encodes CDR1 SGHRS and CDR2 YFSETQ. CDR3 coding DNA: TGCGCCAGCAGAGGGACTAGCGGACAAGAGACCGGATCCTATGAGCAGTTCTTC. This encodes CASRGTSGQETGSYEQFF.

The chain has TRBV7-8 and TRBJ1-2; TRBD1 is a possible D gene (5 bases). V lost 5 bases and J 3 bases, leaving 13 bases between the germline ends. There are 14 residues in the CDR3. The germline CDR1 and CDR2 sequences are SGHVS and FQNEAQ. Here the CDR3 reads CASSPDRVDYGYTF. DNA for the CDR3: TGTGCCAGCAGCCCCGACAGAGTCGACTATGGCTACACCTTC.

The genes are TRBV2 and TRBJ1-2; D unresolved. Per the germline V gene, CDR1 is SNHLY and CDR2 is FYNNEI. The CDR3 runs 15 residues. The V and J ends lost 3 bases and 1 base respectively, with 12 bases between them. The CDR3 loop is CASSDRDLYNYGYTF. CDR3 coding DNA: TGTGCCAGCAGTGATCGAGACTTGTATAACTATGGCTACACCTTC.

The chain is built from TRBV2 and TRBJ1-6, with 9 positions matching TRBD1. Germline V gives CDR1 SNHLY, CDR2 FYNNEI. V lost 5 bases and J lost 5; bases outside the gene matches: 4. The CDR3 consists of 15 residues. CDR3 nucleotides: TGTGCCAGCAGTTCACAGGGGGCGAATAATTCACCCCTCCACTTT. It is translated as CASSSQGANNSPLHF.

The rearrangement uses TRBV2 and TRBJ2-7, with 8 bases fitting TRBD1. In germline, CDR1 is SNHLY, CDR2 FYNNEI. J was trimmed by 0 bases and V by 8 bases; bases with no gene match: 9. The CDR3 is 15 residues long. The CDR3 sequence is CASGGPGQVSYEQYF. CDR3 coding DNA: TGTGCCAGCGGCGGTCCGGGACAGGTCTCCTACGAGCAGTACTTC.

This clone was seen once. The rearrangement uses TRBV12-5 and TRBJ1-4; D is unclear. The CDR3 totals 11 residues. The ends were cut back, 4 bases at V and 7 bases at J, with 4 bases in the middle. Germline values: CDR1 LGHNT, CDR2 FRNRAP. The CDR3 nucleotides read TGTGCTAGTGGTTCAGGTGAAAAACTGTTTTTT. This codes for CASGSGEKLFF.

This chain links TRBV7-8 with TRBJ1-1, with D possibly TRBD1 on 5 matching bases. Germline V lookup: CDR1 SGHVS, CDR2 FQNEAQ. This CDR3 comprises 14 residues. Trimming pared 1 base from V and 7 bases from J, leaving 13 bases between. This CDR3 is CASSLGNIGVEAFF. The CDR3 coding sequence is TGTGCCAGCAGCTTAGGCAATATAGGGGTTGAAGCTTTCTTT.

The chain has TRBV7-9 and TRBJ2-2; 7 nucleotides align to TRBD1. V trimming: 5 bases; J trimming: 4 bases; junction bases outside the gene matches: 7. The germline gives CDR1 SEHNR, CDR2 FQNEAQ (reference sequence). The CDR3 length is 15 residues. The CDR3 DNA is TGTGCCAGCAGCCCAAGCAACAGGGGCACCGGGGAGCTGTTTTTT. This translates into CASSPSNRGTGELFF.

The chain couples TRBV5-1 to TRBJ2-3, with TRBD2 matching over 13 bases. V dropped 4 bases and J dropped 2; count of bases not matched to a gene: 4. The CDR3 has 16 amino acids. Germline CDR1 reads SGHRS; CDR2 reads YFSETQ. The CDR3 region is CASSTGLAGVTDTQYF. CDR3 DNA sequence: TGCGCCAGCAGCACCGGACTAGCGGGGGTCACAGATACGCAGTATTTT.